The next 20 T cell receptor beta chains were all read from a single sample in a study of blood T cell repertoires in COVID-19. TCRdb keeps only in-frame clones here, not all; method: immunoSEQ multiplex PCR. The sample contains about 250,000 clones, 80% to 90% of which appear only once. What was sequenced was PBMCs or T cells enriched from blood (not recorded which). The receptors originated from a woman between 25 and 40 years old with acute COVID-19.

The rearrangement joins TRBV2 to TRBJ2-5; D is unresolved. The CDR3 consists of 13 residues. Trimming cost V 4 bases and J 2 bases, with 8 bases left between them. Germline assignment: CDR1 SNHLY and CDR2 FYNNEI. The CDR3 DNA reads as TGTGCCAGCAGTGTATCCAGGCAAGAGACCCAGTACTTC. This codes for CASSVSRQETQYF.

The rearrangement uses TRBV2 and TRBJ2-2; D perhaps matches TRBD1 (6 bases). Germline CDR1 SNHLY, CDR2 FYNNEI. Trimming pared 5 bases from V and 7 bases from J, leaving 14 bases between. CDR3 length: 14 amino acids. CDR3: CASSKDSRIGELFF. CDR3 sequence (DNA): TGTGCCAGCAGTAAGGACAGTCGTATCGGGGAGCTGTTTTTT.

This chain links TRBV2 with TRBJ1-5, with 10 nucleotides matching TRBD1. The V segment lost 6 bases and the J segment 0 bases; nucleotides outside the gene matches: 8. The CDR3 extends over 17 amino acids. Germline CDR1 and CDR2: SNHLY and FYNNEI. As DNA, the CDR3 is TGTGCCAGCAGACTAAGGACAGGGGGGCTTAGCAATCAGCCCCAGCATTTT. Its protein product is CASRLRTGGLSNQPQHF.

V gene TRBV10-1 combines with J gene TRBJ2-1; 10 positions agree with TRBD2. Germline V gene sequence: CDR1 WNHNN, CDR2 SYGVQD (reference sequence). J was trimmed by 4 bases and V by 3 bases; bases with no gene match: 9. The CDR3 sequence is 17 residues long. CDR3 residues: CASSDGFTSGEYNEQFF. In nucleotides, the CDR3 is TGCGCCAGCAGTGATGGGTTCACTAGCGGGGAGTACAATGAGCAGTTCTTC.

J is TRBJ1-1 and V is TRBV6-5; D is ambiguous. This CDR3 spans 14 amino acids. Trimming cost V 6 bases and J 1 base, with 12 bases left between them. CDR1 and CDR2 from the germline V gene are MNHEY and SVGAGI. The CDR3 protein is CASSLYLGNTEAFF. DNA for the CDR3: TGTGCCAGCAGCCTCTACCTTGGGAACACTGAAGCTTTCTTT.

This chain connects TRBV27 to TRBJ1-2; D ambiguous. This CDR3 has 15 residues. Trimming shortened V by 4 bases and J by 3 bases, and 15 bases separated the two germline ends. Germline-derived CDR1 and CDR2 are MNHEY and SMNVEV (reference sequence). This CDR3 is CASSSTVRTYYGYTF. The CDR3 DNA sequence: TGTGCCAGCAGTTCCACAGTGAGGACTTACTATGGCTACACCTTC.

The chain has TRBV7-6 and TRBJ2-7; D is unresolved. V dropped 1 base and J dropped 3 bases, with 16 bases sitting between them. CDR1 SGHVS and CDR2 FNYEAQ come from the germline V gene. CDR3 size: 16 residues. Written as DNA, the CDR3 is TGTGCCAGCAGCTTAGAACCGGCACGGCGGCTCTACGAGCAGTACTTC. It specifies CASSLEPARRLYEQYF. The variable domain in full, with the rest retrieved from reference TRBV7-6 and TRBJ2-7, is GAGVSQSPRYKVTKRGQDVALRCDPISGHVSLYWYRQALGQGPEFLTYFNYEAQQDKSGLPNDRFSAERPEGSISTLTIQRTEQRDSAMYRCASSLEPARRLYEQYFGPGTRLTVT.

The V and J genes are TRBV19 and TRBJ1-6; D uncertain. Germline-derived CDR1 and CDR2 are LNHDA and SQIVND (reference sequence). The length of the CDR3 is 14 residues. The V end was cut by 8 bases, the J end by 4 bases, with 12 bases between. As DNA, the CDR3 is TGTGCCAGTTGCGAGACACCTTATAATTCACCCCTCCACTTT. Its translation is CASCETPYNSPLHF.

The chain carries TRBV29-1 and TRBJ1-1, with 8 bases that match TRBD1. This CDR3 has 12 amino acids. V was clipped by 2 bases and J by 8 bases; unmatched bases: 4. CDR1 and CDR2 (germline): SQVTM, ANQGSEA. The CDR3 coding sequence is TGCAGCGTTGAATGGGGGGACAGGGAAGCTTTCTTT. Amino acids: CSVEWGDREAFF. The variable domain in full, completed from reference TRBV29-1 and TRBJ1-1, reads SAVISQKPSRDICQRGTSLTIQCQVDSQVTMMFWYRQQPGQSLTLIATANQGSEATYESGFVIDKFPISRPNLTFSTLTVSNMSPEDSSIYLCSVEWGDREAFFGQGTRLTVV.

This clone came up once. V and J are TRBV2 and TRBJ1-4; no definite D call. CDR1 is SNHLY, CDR2 FYNNEI, per germline. The V and J ends lost 6 bases and 7 bases respectively, with 9 bases between them. The CDR3 extends over 12 amino acids. CDR3 in DNA: TGTGCCAGCAGCGACAACCTTGAAAAACTGTTTTTT. Protein: CASSDNLEKLFF.

A single count supports this clone. The V gene is TRBV9, the J gene TRBJ1-4; tentative D call: TRBD1 (5 bases). The germline CDR1 and CDR2 sequences are SGDLS and YYNGEE. V lost 3 bases and J 4 bases, leaving 10 bases between the germline ends. This CDR3 comprises 14 residues. The CDR3 sequence: CASSGGDDNEKLFF. In DNA, the CDR3 is TGTGCCAGCAGCGGCGGGGACGATAATGAAAAACTGTTTTTT.

This chain connects TRBV7-9 to TRBJ2-3; D may be TRBD2 (6 bases). Trimming stripped 1 base from V and 5 bases from J, with 10 bases between. The germline V gene has CDR1 SEHNR and CDR2 FQNEAQ (reference sequence). The CDR3 extends over 14 amino acids. CDR3: CASSLGLVGDTQYF. In DNA form, the CDR3 reads TGTGCCAGCAGCTTAGGACTAGTCGGAGATACGCAGTATTTT. Variable domain in full (rest from reference TRBV7-9 and TRBJ2-3): DTGVSQNPRHKITKRGQNVTFRCDPISEHNRLYWYRQTLGQGPEFLTYFQNEAQLEKSRLLSDRFSAERPKGSFSTLEIQRTEQGDSAMYLCASSLGLVGDTQYFGPGTRLTVL.

The CDR3 here is CASSFGDRRFTEAFF. The CDR3, as DNA: TGTGCCAGCAGCTTCGGGGACAGAAGATTCACTGAAGCTTTCTTT. The chain has TRBV13 and TRBJ1-1, with 7 nucleotides matching TRBD1. CDR3 length: 15 amino acids. Germline V lookup: CDR1 PRHDT, CDR2 FYEKMQ (reference sequence). Germline trimming cut 3 bases from V and 4 bases from J; bases unmatched to any gene: 8. Full variable domain (remainder filled in from reference TRBV13 and TRBJ1-1): AAGVIQSPRHLIKEKRETATLKCYPIPRHDTVYWYQQGPGQDPQFLISFYEKMQSDKGSIPDRFSAQQFSDYHSELNMSSLELGDSALYFCASSFGDRRFTEAFFGQGTRLTVV.

The gene calls are TRBV5-5 and TRBJ2-5; 7 bases fit TRBD1. V gave up 1 base and J gave up 1 base; unmatched junction bases: 7. This CDR3 comprises 16 residues. Per germline, CDR1 SGHKS and CDR2 YYEKEE (reference sequence). The DNA for the CDR3 is TGTGCCAGCAGCTTGACCCAGACAGGGAGCCAAGAGACCCAGTACTTC. This translates into CASSLTQTGSQETQYF.

Only a few counts were recorded for this clone. The V call is TRBV5-1, the J call TRBJ2-7; D possibly corresponds to TRBD2 (6 bases). Germline assignment: CDR1 SGHRS and CDR2 YFSETQ. CDR3 size: 16 residues. V was clipped by 0 bases and J by 4 bases, with 17 bases between them. CDR3 sequence reads: CASSLAITRTTYEQYF. CDR3 coding DNA: TGCGCCAGCAGCTTGGCCATAACGAGGACTACATACGAGCAGTACTTC.

The chain employs TRBV6-5 and TRBJ1-2, with a weak D call TRBD1 (5 bases). Germline lookup yields CDR1 MNHEY and CDR2 SVGAGI. V was shortened by 6 bases and J by 2 bases, with 10 bases between the two germline ends. The CDR3 contains 13 residues. The CDR3 DNA sequence: TGTGCCAGCAGCCCCGGGGGGAACTATGGCTACACCTTC. Translated, it gives CASSPGGNYGYTF.

V usage is TRBV19 and J usage is TRBJ1-2, with D unresolved. In germline, CDR1 is LNHDA, CDR2 SQIVND (reference sequence). Trimming shortened V by 7 bases and J by 6 bases, and 15 bases separated the two germline ends. This CDR3 has 13 amino acids. The CDR3 nucleotides read TGTGCCAGTAAGGGTTGGCAGGAGGATGGCTACACCTTC. Amino acid sequence: CASKGWQEDGYTF.

V gene TRBV5-1 combines with J gene TRBJ1-5; D not resolved. The CDR3 has 15 residues. Germline values: CDR1 SGHRS, CDR2 YFSETQ. V lost 0 bases, J lost 2 bases, and 9 bases lay in between. The CDR3 sequence: CASSLAGNRNQPQHF. DNA for the CDR3: TGCGCCAGCAGCTTGGCGGGTAATCGCAATCAGCCCCAGCATTTT.

The V call is TRBV7-2, the J call TRBJ1-3; D is undetermined. With 2 bases removed from V and 1 base from J, the gap between germline ends came to 6 bases. Germline values: CDR1 SGHTA, CDR2 FQGNSA. The CDR3 is 14 amino acids. The CDR3 region is CASSLTGSGNTIYF. In DNA form, the CDR3 reads TGTGCCAGCAGCTTAACGGGGTCTGGAAACACCATATATTTT. Based on the CDR3 plus reference TRBV7-2 and TRBJ1-3, the full variable domain is GAGVSQSPSNKVTEKGKDVELRCDPISGHTALYWYRQSLGQGLEFLIYFQGNSAPDKSGLPSDRFSAERTGGSVSTLTIQRTQQEDSAVYLCASSLTGSGNTIYFGEGSWLTVV.

The chain employs TRBV7-2 and TRBJ2-5; D gene uncertain. Germline values: CDR1 SGHTA, CDR2 FQGNSA. The CDR3 runs to 13 residues. The V and J ends lost 1 base and 4 bases respectively, with 7 bases between them. The CDR3 DNA reads as TGTGCCAGCAGCTTAGTAGATTTAGAGACCCAGTACTTC. Protein: CASSLVDLETQYF. The full variable domain, rest sourced from reference TRBV7-2 and TRBJ2-5, is GAGVSQSPSNKVTEKGKDVELRCDPISGHTALYWYRQSLGQGLEFLIYFQGNSAPDKSGLPSDRFSAERTGGSVSTLTIQRTQQEDSAVYLCASSLVDLETQYFGPGTRLLVL.